This T cell receptor (beta chain) stems from a study of T cell responses to AZD1222 COVID-19 vaccine (dated by TCRdb to 2020 to 2023). Describing the broader study: A total of about 250 trial participants underwent TCR sequencing, of whom approximately 200 had received two doses of AZD1222 and some 25 had received two doses of the MenACWY control vaccine. Enrollment into the trials was organized by age into subgroups of 18-55, 56-69 and 70-plus years, and those subgroups contained about 160, 30 and 59 TCR-sequenced participants, respectively. General study outcomes and caveats: CD4 TCRs associated with the vaccine covered the entire spike protein, and the dominant responses were in regions 160-218 and 743-854. After two AZD1222 doses, spike-specific TCR breadth and depth were significantly higher than at day 0 and than in MenACWY recipients. Conclusions about previously exposed vaccinees are limited because only five to seven AZD1222 recipients were SARS-CoV-2 seropositive at baseline. Epitopes outside the regions mutated in the B.1.351 and B.1.1.7 variants were reportedly recognized by nearly half of the unique spike-specific TCRs. Participants were mostly white British, with more females than males. The authors suggested clonal diversity may have been underestimated. Because no day 14 peak-response samples were available, the repertoires could be characterized only after the peak T cell response. The 56-69-year group was small, and its depth increase did not reach significance, likely because of low power.

With respect to this clone: The antigen this receptor binds is unknown. Base-call qualities are not available, and no considerably larger clone is one nucleotide away.

The cysteine opens and the phenylalanine closes a CDR3 of 14 amino acids. The sequence is cut down to CDR3 DNA, 42 bases in frame from base 1. From the germline V gene, CDR1 is SGHDT and CDR2 is YYEEEE. Between the V and J ends, shortened by 0 bases and 1 base respectively, the junction contains 7 bases. The CDR3 regions of human TCRbeta chains were analyzed by immunosequencing. The authors' analysis ran thus. TCRs in the repertoires were compared against a reference library of SARS-CoV-2-specific TCRs that had been generated with the MIRA antigen-specificity platform. Breadth was defined as the fraction of unique TCRs that were SARS-CoV-2-associated. Depth was defined as the fraction of total T cells that were SARS-CoV-2-associated. Each spike-specific TCR was assigned to its reactive spike region and to a CD4 or CD8 class using the MIRA data. Log10-transformed breadth and depth values were compared by one-way ANOVA with Sidak's multiple comparisons tests. What TCRdb holds here is the immuneACCESS table cut down to in-frame rearrangements. Part of the clones is not present; checked against another copy, under half of the missing clones reflect an unresolved V gene, and the others are unexplained. That table furnishes V, J and clone size, whereas the DNA furnished D and trimming. The sample table lists roughly 96,000 clones, over 75% of them with a count of one. Clones ranked in the top ten supply around 10% of the sample.

In light of the paper, this sample's time point label describes: about 28 days (+/-7) after the second vaccine dose. Because spike-specific TCR depth and breadth did not differ between the two schedules, AZD1222 recipients who got a second dose at roughly 4 weeks were pooled with those who got a second dose at roughly 12 weeks. Vaccinee samples came from UK trials COV001 and COV002, including a single-blind randomized controlled phase 2/3 trial of AZD1222 (ChAdOx1 nCoV-19) in healthy adults. For TCRbeta chain sequencing, PBMC samples from trial participants were taken at day 0 and at day 28 after the second dose.

The sequence derives from an adult who received the AZD1222 COVID-19 vaccine. The rearrangement joined TRBV5-6 to TRBJ1-1; the D gene is not confidently resolved. The sequences come from peripheral blood, collected 28 days after the second AZD1222 dose. The CDR3 sequence is CASSLDQRNTEAFF. The nucleotide sequence reads TGTGCCAGCAGCTTGGACCAGAGGAACACTGAAGCTTTCTTT. With all but the CDR3 taken from the reference TRBV5-6 and TRBJ1-1 genes, the full variable domain is: DAGVTQSPTHLIKTRGQQVTLRCSPKSGHDTVSWYQQALGQGPQFIFQYYEEEERQRGNFPDRFSGHQFPNYSSELNVNALLLGDSALYLCASSLDQRNTEAFFGQGTRLTVV.